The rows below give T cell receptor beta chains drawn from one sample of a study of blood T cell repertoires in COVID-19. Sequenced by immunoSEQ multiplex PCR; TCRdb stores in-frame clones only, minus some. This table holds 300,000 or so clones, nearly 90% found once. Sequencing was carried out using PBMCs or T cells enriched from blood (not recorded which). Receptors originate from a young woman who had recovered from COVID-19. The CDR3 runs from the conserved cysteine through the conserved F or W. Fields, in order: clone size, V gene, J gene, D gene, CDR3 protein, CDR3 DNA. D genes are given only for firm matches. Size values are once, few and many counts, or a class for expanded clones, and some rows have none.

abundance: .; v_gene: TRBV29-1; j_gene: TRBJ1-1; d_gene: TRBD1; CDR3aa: CSATDRENTEAFF; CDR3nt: TGCAGCGCGACGGACAGGGAGAACACTGAAGCTTTCTTT
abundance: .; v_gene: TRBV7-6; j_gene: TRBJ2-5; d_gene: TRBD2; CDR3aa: CASSPRGASGGALGETQYF; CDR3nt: TGTGCCAGCAGCCCGAGGGGGGCTAGCGGGGGGGCCCTGGGAGAGACCCAGTACTTC
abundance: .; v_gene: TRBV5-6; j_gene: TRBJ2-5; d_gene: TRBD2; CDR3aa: CASSLPRVSGGTQETQYF; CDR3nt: TGTGCCAGCAGCTTGCCACGGGTGAGCGGGGGCACCCAAGAGACCCAGTACTTC
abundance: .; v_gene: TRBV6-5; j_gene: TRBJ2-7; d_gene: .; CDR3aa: CASSYSAGSFSEQYF; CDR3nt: TGTGCCAGCAGTTACTCGGCAGGCTCATTTTCCGAGCAGTACTTC
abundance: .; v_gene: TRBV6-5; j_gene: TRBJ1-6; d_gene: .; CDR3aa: CASSSYGVRANSPLHF; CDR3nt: TGTGCCAGCAGTTCTTACGGCGTCAGGGCTAATTCACCCCTCCACTTT
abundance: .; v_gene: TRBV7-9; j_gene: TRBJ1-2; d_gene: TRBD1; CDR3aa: CASSTLGQDYGYTF; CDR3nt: TGTGCCAGCAGCACCCTCGGACAGGACTATGGCTACACCTTC
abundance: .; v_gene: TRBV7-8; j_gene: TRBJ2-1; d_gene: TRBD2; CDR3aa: CASSTRLTSGGRISYNEQFF; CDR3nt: TGTGCCAGCAGCACCCGACTGACTAGCGGGGGGAGGATTTCCTACAATGAGCAGTTCTTC
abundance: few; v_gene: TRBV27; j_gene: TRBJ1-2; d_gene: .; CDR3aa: CASSEVGGWSYGYTF; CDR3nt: TGTGCCAGCAGTGAGGTAGGAGGTTGGAGCTATGGCTACACCTTC
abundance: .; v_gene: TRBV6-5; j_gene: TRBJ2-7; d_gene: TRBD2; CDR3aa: CASATSAGEQYF; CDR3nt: TGTGCCAGCGCGACTAGCGCGGGGGAGCAGTACTTC
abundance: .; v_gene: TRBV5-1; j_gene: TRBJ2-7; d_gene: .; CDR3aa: CASSLAWGDEQYF; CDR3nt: TGCGCCAGCAGCTTGGCCTGGGGCGACGAGCAGTACTTC
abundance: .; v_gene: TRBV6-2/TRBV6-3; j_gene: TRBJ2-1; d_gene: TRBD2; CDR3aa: CASSQRERGRYNEQFF; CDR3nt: TGTGCCAGCAGTCAACGAGAGCGGGGGAGATACAATGAGCAGTTCTTC
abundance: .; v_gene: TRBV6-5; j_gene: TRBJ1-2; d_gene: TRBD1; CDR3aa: CASSWGTGANYGYTF; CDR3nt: TGTGCCAGCAGTTGGGGGACAGGGGCGAACTATGGCTACACCTTC
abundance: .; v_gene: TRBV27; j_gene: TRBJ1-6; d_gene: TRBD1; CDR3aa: CASSTGGNSPLHF; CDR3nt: TGTGCCAGCTCGACAGGGGGCAATTCACCCCTCCACTTT
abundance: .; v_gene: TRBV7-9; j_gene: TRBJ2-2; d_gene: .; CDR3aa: CASSSTGYRELFF; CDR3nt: TGTGCCAGCAGCTCGACAGGTTACCGGGAGCTGTTTTTT
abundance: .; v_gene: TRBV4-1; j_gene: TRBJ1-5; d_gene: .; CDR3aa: CASSLGRYNQPQHF; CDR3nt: TGCGCCAGCAGCCTCGGCAGGTACAATCAGCCCCAGCATTTT
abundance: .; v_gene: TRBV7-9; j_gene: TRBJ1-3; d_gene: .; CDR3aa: CASSLTGRGNSGNTIYF; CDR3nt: TGTGCCAGCAGCTTGACTGGAAGGGGCAACTCTGGAAACACCATATATTTT
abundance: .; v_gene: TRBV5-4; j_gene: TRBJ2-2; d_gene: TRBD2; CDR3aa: CASSLAGTTTGELFF; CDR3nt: TGTGCCAGCAGCTTGGCCGGGACTACCACCGGGGAGCTGTTTTTT
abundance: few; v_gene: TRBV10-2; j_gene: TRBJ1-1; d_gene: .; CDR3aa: CASSDWATEAFF; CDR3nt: TGCGCCAGCAGTGACTGGGCCACTGAAGCTTTCTTT
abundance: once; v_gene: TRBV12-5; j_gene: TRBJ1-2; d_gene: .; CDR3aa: CASGTQGSGYTF; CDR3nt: TGTGCTAGTGGTACCCAGGGTAGCGGCTACACCTTC
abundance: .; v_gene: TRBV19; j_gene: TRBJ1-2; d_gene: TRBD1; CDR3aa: CASSIDTGQGNGYTF; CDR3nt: TGTGCCAGTAGTATAGATACGGGACAGGGAAATGGCTACACCTTC
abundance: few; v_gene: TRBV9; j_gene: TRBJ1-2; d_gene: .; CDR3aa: CASSPRGAENYGYTF; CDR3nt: TGTGCCAGCAGCCCCCGTGGCGCGGAGAACTATGGCTACACCTTC
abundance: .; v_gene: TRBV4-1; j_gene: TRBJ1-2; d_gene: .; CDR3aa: CASSQNRASNYGYTF; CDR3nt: TGCGCCAGCAGCCAGAACAGGGCCTCTAACTATGGCTACACCTTC
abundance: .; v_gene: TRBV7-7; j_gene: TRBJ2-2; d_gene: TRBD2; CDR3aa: CASSLAAGGVVTGELFF; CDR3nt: TGTGCTAGCAGCTTGGCTGCGGGGGGGGTCGTCACCGGGGAGCTGTTTTTT
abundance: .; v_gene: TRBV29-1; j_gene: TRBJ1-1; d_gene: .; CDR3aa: CSVEVWGGGTEAFF; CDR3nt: TGCAGCGTTGAAGTCTGGGGGGGAGGCACTGAAGCTTTCTTT
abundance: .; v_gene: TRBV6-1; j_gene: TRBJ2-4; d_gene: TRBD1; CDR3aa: CASSERTGTGVNIQYF; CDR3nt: TGTGCCAGCAGTGAAAGGACCGGGACAGGGGTGAACATTCAGTACTTC
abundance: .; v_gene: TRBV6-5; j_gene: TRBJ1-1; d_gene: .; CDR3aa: CASRNMNTEAFF; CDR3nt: TGTGCCAGCAGGAACATGAACACTGAAGCTTTCTTT
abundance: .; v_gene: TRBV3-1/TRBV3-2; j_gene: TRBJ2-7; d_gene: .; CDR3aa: CASSQDIVYEQYF; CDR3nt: TGTGCCAGCAGCCAAGATATCGTGTACGAGCAGTACTTC
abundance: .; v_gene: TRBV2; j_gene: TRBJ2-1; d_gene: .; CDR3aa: CASSEALGSYNEQFF; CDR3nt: TGTGCCAGCAGTGAAGCGCTCGGGTCGTACAATGAGCAGTTCTTC
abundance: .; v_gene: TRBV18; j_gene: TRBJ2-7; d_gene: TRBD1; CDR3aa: CASSPSLGTVSYEQYF; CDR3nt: TGTGCCAGCTCACCTTCTTTAGGGACAGTATCCTACGAGCAGTACTTC
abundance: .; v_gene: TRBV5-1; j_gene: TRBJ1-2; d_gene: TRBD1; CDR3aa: CASSLDDRGGGYTF; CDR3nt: TGCGCCAGCAGCTTGGACGACAGGGGCGGGGGCTACACCTTC
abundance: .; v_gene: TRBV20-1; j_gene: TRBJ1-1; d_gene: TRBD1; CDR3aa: CSATDRPEAFF; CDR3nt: TGCAGTGCAACGGACAGGCCGGAAGCTTTCTTT
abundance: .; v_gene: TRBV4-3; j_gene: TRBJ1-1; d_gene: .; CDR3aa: CASSQDGSQEAFF; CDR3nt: TGCGCCAGCAGCCAAGATGGGAGTCAAGAAGCTTTCTTT
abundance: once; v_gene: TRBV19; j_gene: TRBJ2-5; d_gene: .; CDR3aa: CASARVGETQYF; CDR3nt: TGTGCCAGTGCCAGGGTCGGGGAGACCCAGTACTTC
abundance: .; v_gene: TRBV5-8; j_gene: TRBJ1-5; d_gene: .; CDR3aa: CASSLSSNQPQHF; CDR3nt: TGTGCCAGCAGCTTGTCCTCCAATCAGCCCCAGCATTTT
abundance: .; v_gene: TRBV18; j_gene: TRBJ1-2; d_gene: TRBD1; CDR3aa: CASSLNRGSDYGYTF; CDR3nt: TGTGCCAGCTCACTGAACAGGGGGAGTGACTATGGCTACACCTTC
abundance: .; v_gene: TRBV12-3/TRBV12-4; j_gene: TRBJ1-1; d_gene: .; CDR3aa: CATTNGENTEAFF; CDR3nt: TGTGCCACCACAAACGGGGAGAACACTGAAGCTTTCTTT
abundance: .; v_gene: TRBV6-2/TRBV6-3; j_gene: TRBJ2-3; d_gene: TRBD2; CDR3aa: CASSYPTSGGGDTQYF; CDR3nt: TGTGCCAGCAGTTACCCCACTAGCGGGGGTGGAGATACGCAGTATTTT
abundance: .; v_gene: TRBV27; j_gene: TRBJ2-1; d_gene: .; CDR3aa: CASQGLRSYNEQFF; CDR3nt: TGTGCCAGTCAGGGGCTGCGCTCCTACAATGAGCAGTTCTTC
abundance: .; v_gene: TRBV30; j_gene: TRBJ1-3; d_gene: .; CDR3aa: CAWMYDPGYTIYF; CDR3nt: TGTGCCTGGATGTACGACCCGGGGTACACCATATATTTT
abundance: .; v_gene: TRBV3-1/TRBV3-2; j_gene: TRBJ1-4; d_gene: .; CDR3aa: CASSQGGGFEKLFF; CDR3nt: TGTGCCAGCAGCCAAGGGGGAGGCTTTGAAAAACTGTTTTTT
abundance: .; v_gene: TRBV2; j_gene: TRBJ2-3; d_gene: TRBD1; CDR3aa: CASSADRVDTQYF; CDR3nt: TGTGCCAGCAGTGCAGACAGGGTGGATACGCAGTATTTT
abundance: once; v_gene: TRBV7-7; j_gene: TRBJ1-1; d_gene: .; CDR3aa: CASSLDQNTEAFF; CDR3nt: TGTGCTAGCAGCTTAGATCAGAACACTGAAGCTTTCTTT
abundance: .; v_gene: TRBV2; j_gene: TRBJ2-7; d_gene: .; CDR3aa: CASTRTTSTYEQYF; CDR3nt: TGTGCCAGCACCCGAACGACTTCGACCTACGAGCAGTACTTC
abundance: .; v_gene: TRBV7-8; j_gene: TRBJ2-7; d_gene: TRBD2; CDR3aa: CASSPGLSGGRSYEQYF; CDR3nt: TGTGCCAGCAGCCCAGGACTAAGCGGGGGCCGCTCCTACGAGCAGTACTTC
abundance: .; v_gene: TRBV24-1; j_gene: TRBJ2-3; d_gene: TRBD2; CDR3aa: CATAAGGTTDTQYF; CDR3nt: TGTGCCACCGCAGCGGGGGGGACCACAGATACGCAGTATTTT
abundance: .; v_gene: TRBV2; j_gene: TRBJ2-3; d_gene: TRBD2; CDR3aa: CASSEALAGGPVGTDTQYF; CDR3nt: TGTGCCAGCAGTGAAGCGCTAGCGGGGGGGCCGGTAGGCACAGATACGCAGTATTTT
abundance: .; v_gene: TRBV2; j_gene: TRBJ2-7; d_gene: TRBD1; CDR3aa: CASRQGYEQYF; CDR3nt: TGTGCCAGCCGACAGGGCTACGAGCAGTACTTC
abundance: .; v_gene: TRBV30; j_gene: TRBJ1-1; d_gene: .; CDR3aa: CAWSWGRTNTEAFF; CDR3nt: TGTGCCTGGAGTTGGGGCAGAACAAACACTGAAGCTTTCTTT
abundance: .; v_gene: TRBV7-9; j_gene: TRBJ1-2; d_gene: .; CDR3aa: CASSLAGGYGYTF; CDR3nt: TGTGCCAGCAGCTTAGCTGGAGGGTACGGCTACACCTTC
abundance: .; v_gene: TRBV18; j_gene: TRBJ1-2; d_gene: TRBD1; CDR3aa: CASSPRTGADYGYTF; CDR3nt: TGTGCCAGCTCCCCTAGGACAGGAGCAGACTATGGCTACACCTTC
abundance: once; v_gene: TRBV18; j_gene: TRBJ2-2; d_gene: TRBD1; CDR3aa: CASSQPGQGDAGELFF; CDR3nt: TGTGCCAGCTCACAGCCGGGACAGGGAGACGCCGGGGAGCTGTTTTTT
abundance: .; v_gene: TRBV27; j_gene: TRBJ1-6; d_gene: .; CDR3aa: CASRPTGNSPLHF; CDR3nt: TGTGCCAGCAGGCCCACAGGGAATTCACCCCTCCACTTT
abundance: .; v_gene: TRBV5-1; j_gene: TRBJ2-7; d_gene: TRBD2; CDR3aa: CASSLAAIAGEEQYF; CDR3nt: TGCGCCAGCAGCTTGGCCGCGATAGCGGGGGAGGAGCAGTACTTC
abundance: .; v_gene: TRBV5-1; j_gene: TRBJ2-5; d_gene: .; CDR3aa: CASSLPQGQETQYF; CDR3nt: TGCGCCAGCAGCTTACCCCAGGGCCAAGAGACCCAGTACTTC